The clone carrying this T cell receptor (beta chain) turned up a few times. Antigen specificity is unknown. TCRdb processed the reads anew with MiXCR; each CDR3 protein has one entry. Counted here are some 940,000 distinct CDR3 sequences, around 30% occurring once; the ten biggest clones make up over 12%. The data stem from a study of T cell repertoires in cytomegalovirus infection. About the study: Recently identified HLA-C-restricted and well-studied HLA-B-restricted CMV epitopes were used. TCR beta signatures that were public indicated CMV infection and matching HLA type.

Study-level points and caveats: Cumulative public TCR beta family frequency identified CMV carriers with the relevant HLA.

V was shortened by 8 bases and J by 3 bases, with 16 bases between the two germline ends. This CDR3 contains 14 residues. Germline lookup yields CDR1 MNHEY and CDR2 SMNVEV (reference sequence). This sample comprised cultured CD8+ T cells from PBMCs, obtained from culture after CMV antigen stimulation. This rearrangement joins TRBV27 to TRBJ1-1; D might be TRBD1 (5 bases). This receptor was taken from a human donor in good health (CMV status not recorded). Some clones in this sample may be carry-over from other donors' samples. The CDR3 sequence is CASSHLGDYTEAFF. The CDR3 DNA reads TGTGCCAGCTCGCACTTGGGGGATTACACTGAAGCTTTCTTT.